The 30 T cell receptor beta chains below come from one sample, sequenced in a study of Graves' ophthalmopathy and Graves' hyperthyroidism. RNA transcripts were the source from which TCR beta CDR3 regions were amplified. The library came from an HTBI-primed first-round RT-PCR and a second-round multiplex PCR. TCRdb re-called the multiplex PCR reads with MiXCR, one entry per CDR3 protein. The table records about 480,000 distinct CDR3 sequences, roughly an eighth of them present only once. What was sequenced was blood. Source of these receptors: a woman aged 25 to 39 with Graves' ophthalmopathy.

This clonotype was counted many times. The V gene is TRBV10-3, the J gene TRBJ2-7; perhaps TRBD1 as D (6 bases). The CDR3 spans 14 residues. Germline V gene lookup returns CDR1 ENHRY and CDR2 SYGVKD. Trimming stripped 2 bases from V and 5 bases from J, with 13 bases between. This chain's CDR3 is CAISETPQGDEQYF. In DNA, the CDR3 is TGTGCCATCAGTGAGACCCCACAGGGAGACGAGCAGTACTTC.

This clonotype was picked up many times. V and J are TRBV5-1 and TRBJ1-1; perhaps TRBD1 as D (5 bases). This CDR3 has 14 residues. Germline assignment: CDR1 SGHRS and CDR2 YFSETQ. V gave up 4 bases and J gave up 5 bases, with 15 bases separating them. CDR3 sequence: CASSIPGTGTEAFF. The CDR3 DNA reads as TGCGCCAGCAGCATCCCCGGGACGGGGACTGAAGCTTTCTTT.

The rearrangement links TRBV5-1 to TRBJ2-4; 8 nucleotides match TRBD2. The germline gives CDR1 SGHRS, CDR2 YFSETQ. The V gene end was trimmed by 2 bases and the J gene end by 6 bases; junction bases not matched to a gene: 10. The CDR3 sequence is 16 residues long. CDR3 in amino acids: CASSFGTRNGGNIQYF. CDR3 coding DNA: TGCGCCAGCAGCTTCGGGACTAGAAATGGTGGAAACATTCAGTACTTC.

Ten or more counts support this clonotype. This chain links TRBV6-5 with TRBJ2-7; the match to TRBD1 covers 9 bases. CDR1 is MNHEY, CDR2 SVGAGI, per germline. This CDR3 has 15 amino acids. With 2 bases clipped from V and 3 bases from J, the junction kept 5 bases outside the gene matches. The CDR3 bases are TGTGCCAGCAGTTACCGGACAGGGGACTGCTACGAGCAGTACTTC. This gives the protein CASSYRTGDCYEQYF.

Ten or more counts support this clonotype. The chain's CDR3 is CATHHREDYGYTF. CDR3 bases: TGTGCCACACATCACAGGGAGGACTATGGCTACACCTTC. The rearrangement joins TRBV7-9 to TRBJ1-2; D is possibly TRBD1 (6 bases). The germline V gene has CDR1 SEHNR and CDR2 FQNEAQ (reference sequence). Trimming cost V 10 bases and J 3 bases, with 15 bases left between them. The CDR3 consists of 13 residues.

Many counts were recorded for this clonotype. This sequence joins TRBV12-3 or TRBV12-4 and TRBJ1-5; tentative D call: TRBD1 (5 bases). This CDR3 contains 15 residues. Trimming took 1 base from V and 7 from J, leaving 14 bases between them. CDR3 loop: CASSLDGTAGQPQHF. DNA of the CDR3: TGTGCCAGCAGTTTAGACGGGACCGCCGGCCAGCCCCAGCATTTT.

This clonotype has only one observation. For the CDR3, the DNA is TGTGCCAGCGGGGGGAGGACCCGCTATGGCTACACCTTC. It specifies CASGGRTRYGYTF. The chain links TRBV6-1 to TRBJ1-2; D is perhaps TRBD1 (5 bases). The V end was cut by 8 bases, the J end by 4 bases, with 14 bases between. The germline V gene has CDR1 MNHNS and CDR2 SASEGT. The CDR3 spans 13 residues.

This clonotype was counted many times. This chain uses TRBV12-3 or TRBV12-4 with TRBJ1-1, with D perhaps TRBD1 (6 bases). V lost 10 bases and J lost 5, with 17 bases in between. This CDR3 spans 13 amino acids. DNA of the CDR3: TGTGCCACTCACGGGGGGGCAAGAACTGAAGCTTTCTTT. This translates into CATHGGARTEAFF.

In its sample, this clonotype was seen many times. The CDR3 here is CAWSYGGGTQAFF. CDR3 in DNA: TGTGCCTGGAGCTACGGGGGGGGGACACAAGCTTTCTTT. This chain connects TRBV30 to TRBJ1-1, with D perhaps TRBD1 (6 bases). V was cut by 3 bases and J by 9 bases, with 17 bases left in between. This CDR3 is built from 13 residues. Per germline, CDR1 GTSNPN and CDR2 SVGIG (reference sequence).

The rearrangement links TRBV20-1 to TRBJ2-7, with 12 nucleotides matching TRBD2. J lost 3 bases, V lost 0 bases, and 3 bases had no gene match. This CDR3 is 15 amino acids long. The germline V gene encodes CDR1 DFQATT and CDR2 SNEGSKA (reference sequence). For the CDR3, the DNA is TGCAGTGCTAGAGATGGGACTAGCGGGCACTACGAGCAGTACTTC. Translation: CSARDGTSGHYEQYF.

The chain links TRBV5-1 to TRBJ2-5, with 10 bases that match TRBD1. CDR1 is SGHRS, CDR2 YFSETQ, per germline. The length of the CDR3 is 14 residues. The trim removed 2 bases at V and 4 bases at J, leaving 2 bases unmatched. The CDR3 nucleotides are TGCGCCAGCAGCTTCGGACAGGGGGTAGAGACCCAGTACTTC. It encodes CASSFGQGVETQYF.

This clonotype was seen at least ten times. Here the CDR3 reads CAISEGSTEAFF. As DNA, the CDR3 is TGTGCCATCAGCGAGGGTTCCACTGAAGCTTTCTTT. The chain carries TRBV10-3 and TRBJ1-1; D not resolved. The CDR3 extends over 12 amino acids. Germline CDR1 reads ENHRY; CDR2 reads SYGVKD. V lost 6 bases to trimming and J lost 4 bases, with 9 bases between them.

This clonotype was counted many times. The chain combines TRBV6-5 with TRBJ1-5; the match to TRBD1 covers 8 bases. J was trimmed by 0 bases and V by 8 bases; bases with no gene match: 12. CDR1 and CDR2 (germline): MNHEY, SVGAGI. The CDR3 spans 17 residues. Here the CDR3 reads CASGQGARKHSNQPQHF. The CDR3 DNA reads TGTGCCAGCGGTCAGGGGGCTCGGAAGCATAGCAATCAGCCCCAGCATTTT.

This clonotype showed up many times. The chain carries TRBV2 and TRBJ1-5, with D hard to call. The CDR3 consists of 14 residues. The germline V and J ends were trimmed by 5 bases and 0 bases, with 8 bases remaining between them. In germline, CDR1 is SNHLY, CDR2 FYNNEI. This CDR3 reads CASSLDVSNQPQHF. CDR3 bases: TGTGCCAGCAGTCTGGACGTTAGCAATCAGCCCCAGCATTTT. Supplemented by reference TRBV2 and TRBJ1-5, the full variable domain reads EPEVTQTPSHQVTQMGQEVILRCVPISNHLYFYWYRQILGQKVEFLVSFYNNEISEKSEIFDDQFSVERPDGSNFTLKIRSTKLEDSAMYFCASSLDVSNQPQHFGDGTRLSIL.

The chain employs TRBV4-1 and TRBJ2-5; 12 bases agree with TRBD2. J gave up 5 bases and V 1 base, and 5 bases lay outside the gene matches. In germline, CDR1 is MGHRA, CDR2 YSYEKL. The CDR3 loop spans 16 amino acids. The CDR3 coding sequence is TGCGCCAGCAGCCAAGGACTAGCGGGAGTGGGGGAGACCCAGTACTTC. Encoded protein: CASSQGLAGVGETQYF.

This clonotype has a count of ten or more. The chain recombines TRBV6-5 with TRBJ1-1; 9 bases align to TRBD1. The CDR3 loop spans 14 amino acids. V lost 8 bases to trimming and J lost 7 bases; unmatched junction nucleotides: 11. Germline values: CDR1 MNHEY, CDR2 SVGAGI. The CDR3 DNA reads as TGTGCCAGCGGCCGGGACAGGGCTTACAGTGAAGCTTTCTTT. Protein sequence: CASGRDRAYSEAFF.

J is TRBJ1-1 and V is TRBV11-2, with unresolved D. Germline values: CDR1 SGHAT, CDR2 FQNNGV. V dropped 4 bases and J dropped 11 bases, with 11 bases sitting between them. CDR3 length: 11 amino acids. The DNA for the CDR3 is TGTGCCAGCAGCTACGAAACTCGGGCTTTCTTT. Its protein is CASSYETRAFF.

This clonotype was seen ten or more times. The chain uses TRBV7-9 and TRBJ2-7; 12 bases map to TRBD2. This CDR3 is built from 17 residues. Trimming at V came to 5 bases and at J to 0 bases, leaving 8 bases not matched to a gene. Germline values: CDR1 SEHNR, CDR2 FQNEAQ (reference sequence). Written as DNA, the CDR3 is TGTGCCAGCAGCGAGCCTAGCGGGAGGGAATTCTCCTACGAGCAGTACTTC. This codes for CASSEPSGREFSYEQYF.

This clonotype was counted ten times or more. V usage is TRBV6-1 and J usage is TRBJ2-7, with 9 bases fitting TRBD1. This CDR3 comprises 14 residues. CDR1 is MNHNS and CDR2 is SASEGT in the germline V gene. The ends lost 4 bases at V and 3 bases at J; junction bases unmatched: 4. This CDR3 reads CASSARQGVYEQYF. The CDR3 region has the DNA TGTGCCAGCAGTGCCCGACAGGGGGTCTACGAGCAGTACTTC.

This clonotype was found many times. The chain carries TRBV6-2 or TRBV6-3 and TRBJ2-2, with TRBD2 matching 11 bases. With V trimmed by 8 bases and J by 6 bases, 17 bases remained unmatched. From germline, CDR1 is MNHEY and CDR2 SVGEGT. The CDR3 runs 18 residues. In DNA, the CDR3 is TGTGCCAGCGGGTTTATTGCACTAGCGGGAGTCAGAGCCGGGGAGCTGTTTTTT. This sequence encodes CASGFIALAGVRAGELFF.

CDR3 nucleotide sequence: TGTGCCAGCAGCTTAGGAGGGGTGGTTGGCTACACCTTC. As protein: CASSLGGVVGYTF. The chain couples TRBV6-5 to TRBJ1-2; tentative D call: TRBD1 (5 bases). Germline-derived CDR1 and CDR2 are MNHEY and SVGAGI. With 6 bases removed from V and 7 bases from J, the gap between germline ends came to 15 bases. This CDR3 is built from 13 residues.

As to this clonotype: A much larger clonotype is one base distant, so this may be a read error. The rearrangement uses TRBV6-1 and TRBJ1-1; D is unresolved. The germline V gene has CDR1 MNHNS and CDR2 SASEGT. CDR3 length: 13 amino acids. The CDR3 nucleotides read TGTGCCAGCAGACGAGCACGGACCACTGAAGCTTGCTTT. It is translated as CASRRARTTEACF.

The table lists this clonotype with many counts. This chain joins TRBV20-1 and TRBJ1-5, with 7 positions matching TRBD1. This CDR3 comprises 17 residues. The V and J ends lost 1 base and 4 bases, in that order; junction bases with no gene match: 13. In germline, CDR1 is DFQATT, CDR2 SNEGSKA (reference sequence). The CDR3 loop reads CSARGYFRAGGNQPQHF. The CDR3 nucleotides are TGCAGTGCTAGAGGCTACTTTCGGGCAGGGGGAAATCAGCCCCAGCATTTT.

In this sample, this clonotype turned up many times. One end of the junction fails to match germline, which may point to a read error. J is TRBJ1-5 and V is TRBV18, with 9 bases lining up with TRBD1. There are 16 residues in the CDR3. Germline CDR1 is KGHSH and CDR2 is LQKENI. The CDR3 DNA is TGTGCCAGCTCGCCACAGGGGGCGAAAGGCAATCAGCCCCAGCATTTT. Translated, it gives CASSPQGAKGNQPQHF.

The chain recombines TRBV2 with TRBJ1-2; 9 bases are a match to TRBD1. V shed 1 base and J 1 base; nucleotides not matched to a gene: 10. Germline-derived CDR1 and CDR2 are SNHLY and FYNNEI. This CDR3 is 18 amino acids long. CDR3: CASSEVSGQGSFNYGYTF. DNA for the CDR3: TGTGCCAGCAGTGAAGTATCGGGACAGGGTTCTTTTAACTATGGCTACACCTTC.

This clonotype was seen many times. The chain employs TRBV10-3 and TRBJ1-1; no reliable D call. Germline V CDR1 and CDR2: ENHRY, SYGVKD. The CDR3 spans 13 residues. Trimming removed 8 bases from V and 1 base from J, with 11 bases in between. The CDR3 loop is CAIGRGRNTEAFF. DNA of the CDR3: TGTGCCATCGGCCGCGGCAGGAACACTGAAGCTTTCTTT.

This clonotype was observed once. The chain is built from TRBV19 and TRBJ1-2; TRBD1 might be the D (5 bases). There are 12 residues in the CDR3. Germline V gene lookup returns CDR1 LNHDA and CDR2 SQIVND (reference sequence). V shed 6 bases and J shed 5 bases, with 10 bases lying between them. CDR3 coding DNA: TGTGCCAGTAGGGATGACAGTTATGGCTACACCTTC. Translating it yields CASRDDSYGYTF.

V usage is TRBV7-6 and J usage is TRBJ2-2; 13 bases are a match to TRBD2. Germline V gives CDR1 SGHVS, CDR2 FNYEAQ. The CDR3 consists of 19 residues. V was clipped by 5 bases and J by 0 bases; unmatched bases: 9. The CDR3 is CASSVTRTSGGSNTGELFF. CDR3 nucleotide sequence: TGTGCCAGCAGCGTAACCCGGACTAGCGGGGGATCGAACACCGGGGAGCTGTTTTTT. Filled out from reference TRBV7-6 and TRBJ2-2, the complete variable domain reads GAGVSQSPRYKVTKRGQDVALRCDPISGHVSLYWYRQALGQGPEFLTYFNYEAQQDKSGLPNDRFSAERPEGSISTLTIQRTEQRDSAMYRCASSVTRTSGGSNTGELFFGEGSRLTVL.

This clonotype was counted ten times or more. The CDR3 is CAISGDRSYEQYF. The DNA of the CDR3 is TGTGCCATCAGTGGGGACAGGTCCTACGAGCAGTACTTC. V is TRBV10-3 and J is TRBJ2-7, with 8 bases aligning to TRBD1. The ends lost 4 bases at V and 1 base at J; junction bases unmatched: 0. This CDR3 is built from 13 residues. Germline lookup yields CDR1 ENHRY and CDR2 SYGVKD.

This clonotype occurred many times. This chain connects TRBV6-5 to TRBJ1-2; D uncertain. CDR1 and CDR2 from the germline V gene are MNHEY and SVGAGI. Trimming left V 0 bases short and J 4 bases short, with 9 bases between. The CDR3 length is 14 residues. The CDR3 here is CASSYSERSYGYTF. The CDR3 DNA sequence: TGTGCCAGCAGTTACTCGGAGAGATCCTATGGCTACACCTTC.